These 24 T cell receptor beta chains were all obtained from the same sample, sequenced in a study of blood T cell repertoires in COVID-19. The repertoire was sequenced with immunoSEQ multiplex PCR; TCRdb's copy has only in-frame clones and lacks some. The sample consists of approximately 170,000 clones, about 89% of them appearing once. Sequenced input: peripheral blood. The source of these receptors is a man aged 65 to 79 with acute or convalescent COVID-19.

V usage is TRBV27 and J usage is TRBJ1-6; TRBD1 matches at 7 bases. The CDR3 contains 16 residues. V shed 8 bases, J shed 8 bases, and the junction held 15 bases outside the gene matches. Germline V gene data show CDR1 as MNHEY and CDR2 as SMNVEV (reference sequence). CDR3 DNA: TGTGCCAGCCTCAAAGGGGGCCCAGGGGGGTATTCACCCCTCCACTTT. Residues: CASLKGGPGGYSPLHF.

The chain has TRBV25-1 and TRBJ2-1; weak D call: TRBD2 (5 bases). The CDR3 is 18 residues long. The germline V gene has CDR1 MGHDK and CDR2 SYGVNS. V shed 2 bases and J shed 4 bases, with 21 bases lying between them. CDR3 coding DNA: TGTGCCAGCAGTGAACTGAGGGCCAGCGGTCTTAATTACAATGAGCAGTTCTTC. Its protein is CASSELRASGLNYNEQFF.

This chain uses TRBV5-1 with TRBJ1-1; TRBD1 agrees at 8 bases. Trimming removed 2 bases from V and 1 base from J; junction bases left unmatched: 1. The CDR3 runs 14 residues. Looked up from germline, CDR1 is SGHRS and CDR2 is YFSETQ. The CDR3 nucleotides are TGCGCCAGCAGCTTCGGGACAGGGAACACTGAAGCTTTCTTT. Translation: CASSFGTGNTEAFF.

The gene calls are TRBV6-1 and TRBJ2-3; possible D gene TRBD2, 5 bases. The germline gives CDR1 MNHNS, CDR2 SASEGT. Trimming removed 1 base at V and 7 bases at J, with 12 bases between. CDR3 length: 14 amino acids. CDR3 residues: CASSEGHTGYTQYF. CDR3 bases: TGTGCCAGCAGTGAAGGGCACACGGGGTATACGCAGTATTTT.

The chain employs TRBV15 and TRBJ1-1, with unresolved D. This CDR3 has 13 amino acids. Germline V gene sequence: CDR1 LNHNV, CDR2 YYDKDF (reference sequence). The V gene lost 0 bases and the J gene lost 3 bases, with 5 bases spanning the gap. The chain's CDR3 is CATSRDRHTEAFF. CDR3 nucleotide sequence: TGTGCCACCAGCAGAGATCGTCACACTGAAGCTTTCTTT.

Turning to this clone: This sample also contains other DNA sequences that code for the same CDR3. The chain is built from TRBV5-1 and TRBJ2-2; no definite D call. Trimming removed 0 bases at V and 2 bases at J, with 5 bases between. Germline values: CDR1 SGHRS, CDR2 YFSETQ. The CDR3 runs to 14 residues. CDR3 in amino acids: CASSLALNTGELFF. The CDR3, as DNA: TGCGCCAGCAGCTTGGCGTTAAACACCGGGGAGCTGTTTTTT.

This chain connects TRBV5-4 to TRBJ2-3; D not certain. Between the trimmed V and J ends, which lost 4 bases and 1 base, there was a span of 13 bases. Per the germline V gene, CDR1 is SGHNT and CDR2 is YYREEE (reference sequence). There are 15 residues in the CDR3. The CDR3 reads CASSALVEGTDTQYF. In DNA, the CDR3 is TGTGCCAGCAGCGCCCTGGTTGAGGGCACAGATACGCAGTATTTT. Supplemented by reference TRBV5-4 and TRBJ2-3, the full variable domain reads ETGVTQSPTHLIKTRGQQVTLRCSSQSGHNTVSWYQQALGQGPQFIFQYYREEENGRGNFPPRFSGLQFPNYSSELNVNALELDDSALYLCASSALVEGTDTQYFGPGTRLTVL.

The chain carries TRBV28 and TRBJ2-7; the match to TRBD1 covers 7 bases. Germline CDR1 MDHEN, CDR2 SYDVKM. The CDR3 runs 14 residues. V lost 3 bases to trimming and J lost 3 bases; unmatched junction nucleotides: 5. CDR3 sequence: CASSFPGTDYEQYF. In DNA form, the CDR3 reads TGTGCCAGCAGTTTTCCGGGGACAGACTACGAGCAGTACTTC. Variable domain in full (rest from reference TRBV28 and TRBJ2-7): DVKVTQSSRYLVKRTGEKVFLECVQDMDHENMFWYRQDPGLGLRLIYFSYDVKMKEKGDIPEGYSVSREKKERFSLILESASTNQTSMYLCASSFPGTDYEQYFGPGTRLTVT.

The chain is built from TRBV5-1 and TRBJ1-1; TRBD1 might be the D (5 bases). Germline CDR1 is SGHRS and CDR2 is YFSETQ. V was shortened by 4 bases and J by 5 bases, with 18 bases between the two germline ends. The CDR3 is 15 amino acids. CDR3 sequence (DNA): TGCGCCAGCAGCCCAGGAGGGTACAGGCTAACTGAAGCTTTCTTT. Residues: CASSPGGYRLTEAFF.

V is TRBV28 and J is TRBJ1-5; D is unclear. Germline CDR1 reads MDHEN; CDR2 reads SYDVKM. V lost 7 bases, J lost 5 bases, and 12 bases lay in between. The CDR3 is made up of 13 amino acids. CDR3 nucleotide sequence: TGTGCCAGCACTTCCCCTCCTTATCAGCCCCAGCATTTT. Residues: CASTSPPYQPQHF.

This clone is a singleton in its sample. The chain links TRBV11-2 to TRBJ2-2, with a possible D match to TRBD2 (7 bases). The CDR3 is 14 residues long. V was shortened by 2 bases and J by 6 bases, with 10 bases between the two germline ends. CDR1 is SGHAT, CDR2 FQNNGV, per germline. This CDR3 is CASSLRGGSGELFF. The CDR3 nucleotides read TGTGCCAGCAGCTTAAGGGGGGGCTCCGGGGAGCTGTTTTTT.

This rearrangement joins TRBV11-2 to TRBJ2-5; 7 bases match TRBD2. There are 14 residues in the CDR3. Trimming at V came to 3 bases and at J to 8 bases, leaving 9 bases not matched to a gene. Germline CDR1 SGHAT, CDR2 FQNNGV. CDR3 DNA sequence: TGTGCCAGCAGCTTTGGGACTACCGCAGGAACCCAGTACTTC. Translating it yields CASSFGTTAGTQYF.

The chain employs TRBV5-1 and TRBJ2-5, with D possibly matching TRBD1 (6 bases). Germline V CDR1 and CDR2: SGHRS, YFSETQ. V gave up 5 bases and J gave up 3 bases, with 14 bases separating them. This CDR3 has 14 residues. As DNA, the CDR3 is TGCGCCAGCAGTTTAACACAGGGCAAAGAGACCCAGTACTTC. Amino acids: CASSLTQGKETQYF.

The chain employs TRBV7-3 and TRBJ2-3; D remains unclear. This CDR3 has 12 amino acids. CDR1 is SGHTA and CDR2 is FQGTGA in the germline V gene. V was shortened by 4 bases and J by 2 bases, with 4 bases between the two germline ends. The CDR3 bases are TGTGCCAGCAGCTCCGTCACAGATACGCAGTATTTT. This gives the protein CASSSVTDTQYF.

This clone was detected only a few times. The V gene is TRBV5-1, the J gene TRBJ2-5; D may be TRBD1 (6 bases). CDR3 size: 13 residues. Germline CDR1 SGHRS, CDR2 YFSETQ. V gave up 4 bases and J gave up 5 bases, with 12 bases separating them. The CDR3 is CASSVRGEETQYF. The CDR3 bases are TGCGCCAGCAGCGTCAGGGGAGAGGAGACCCAGTACTTC.

This chain joins TRBV7-7 and TRBJ2-1; tentative D call: TRBD1 (5 bases). Germline V lookup: CDR1 SSHAT, CDR2 FNYEAQ (reference sequence). Trimming cost V 1 base and J 0 bases, with 7 bases left between them. The length of the CDR3 is 15 residues. For the CDR3, the DNA is TGTGCCAGCAGCTTAGACAGGTTCTCCTACAATGAGCAGTTCTTC. Its protein is CASSLDRFSYNEQFF.

The CDR3 is CASSQGLNQPQHF. The CDR3 coding sequence is TGCGCCAGCAGCCAGGGCCTCAATCAGCCCCAGCATTTT. The chain carries TRBV4-3 and TRBJ1-5; D not resolved. This CDR3 spans 13 amino acids. Germline V gene sequence: CDR1 LGHNA, CDR2 YSLEER. V lost 3 bases, J lost 3 bases, and 6 bases lay in between.

The chain uses TRBV6-5 and TRBJ2-1, with 7 bases fitting TRBD1. CDR1 and CDR2 from the germline V gene are MNHEY and SVGAGI. V was clipped by 7 bases and J by 1 base; unmatched bases: 7. CDR3 length equals 15 residues. CDR3 bases: TGTGCCAGCACCAGACAGGGTAGATCCTACAATGAGCAGTTCTTC. Its protein is CASTRQGRSYNEQFF.

This clone has a single count. The rearrangement uses TRBV12-3 or TRBV12-4 and TRBJ2-7; TRBD1 might be the D (5 bases). With 5 bases removed from V and 3 bases from J, the gap between germline ends came to 11 bases. CDR3 size: 13 residues. The CDR3 sequence: CASSDSSYYEQYF. As DNA, the CDR3 is TGTGCCAGCAGTGACAGTTCATACTACGAGCAGTACTTC.

CDR3 in DNA: TGTGCCAGCAGGGTGACAGGGGGAAATGAAAAACTGTTTTTT. This translates into CASRVTGGNEKLFF. This sequence joins TRBV6-5 and TRBJ1-4, with 9 bases lining up with TRBD1. V shed 6 bases, J shed 5 bases, and the junction held 4 bases outside the gene matches. The CDR3 totals 14 residues. Looked up from germline, CDR1 is MNHEY and CDR2 is SVGAGI.

The rearrangement uses TRBV7-2 and TRBJ2-5, with 7 bases aligning to TRBD1. This CDR3 spans 17 amino acids. Germline lookup yields CDR1 SGHTA and CDR2 FQGNSA. With 1 base clipped from V and 1 base from J, the junction kept 9 bases outside the gene matches. CDR3 coding DNA: TGTGCCAGCAGCTTAGGTTATTGGGGGACAGCCCAAGAGACCCAGTACTTC. Amino acids: CASSLGYWGTAQETQYF.

This chain links TRBV28 with TRBJ2-3, with 12 bases aligning to TRBD2. The CDR3 loop spans 15 amino acids. CDR1 and CDR2 (germline): MDHEN, SYDVKM. The V segment lost 4 bases and the J segment 4 bases; nucleotides outside the gene matches: 3. The CDR3 bases are TGTGCCAGCAGTTCGACTAGCGGGGGATCAGATACGCAGTATTTT. Its protein product is CASSSTSGGSDTQYF. The full variable domain, completed using reference TRBV28 and TRBJ2-3, is DVKVTQSSRYLVKRTGEKVFLECVQDMDHENMFWYRQDPGLGLRLIYFSYDVKMKEKGDIPEGYSVSREKKERFSLILESASTNQTSMYLCASSSTSGGSDTQYFGPGTRLTVL.

The chain uses TRBV4-2 and TRBJ1-4; D is possibly TRBD1 (5 bases). The CDR3 has 15 amino acids. Germline V lookup: CDR1 LGHNA, CDR2 YNFKEQ. With 1 base removed from V and 6 bases from J, the gap between germline ends came to 12 bases. The DNA for the CDR3 is TGTGCCAGCAGCCAAGTGGGCAGGGAGGATGAAAAACTGTTTTTT. Residues: CASSQVGREDEKLFF.

This clone appeared a single time. The chain carries TRBV7-2 and TRBJ1-1; D unclear. Trimming took off 5 bases at V and 1 base at J, with 8 bases between the two ends. The germline gives CDR1 SGHTA, CDR2 FQGNSA. This CDR3 contains 13 residues. CDR3 region: CASSPYKNTEAFF. The CDR3 DNA follows: TGTGCCAGCAGCCCTTACAAGAACACTGAAGCTTTCTTT.